This record looks at one T cell receptor (beta chain) sequence and its context. The record originates from a study of blood T cell repertoires in COVID-19. Study information: Spain, Italy and the United States supplied samples that represented acute and convalescent COVID-19. PBMCs, B-cell-depleted T cells, or T cells provided the cDNA or gDNA that made up the material.

Trimming cost V 0 bases and J 3 bases, with 9 bases left between them. The germline V gene encodes CDR1 SGHRS and CDR2 YFSETQ. The CDR3 is made up of 14 amino acids. Study processing details: Amplifying reference gene primers gave estimates of nucleated cell counts. TCRdb's table, derived via immunoSEQ multiplex PCR, lists solely in-frame clones and lacks some. V and J calls and clone size are those listed in that table; D and trimming were worked out from the DNA. There are over 150,000 clones in the sample; about 80% occur only once, and 6.5% to 8.5% lies in the top ten. This receptor was identified in a human donor with acute or convalescent COVID-19. The donor label of this sample is uncertain. The sequencing input was peripheral blood. The V and J genes are TRBV5-1 and TRBJ1-1; D unclear. This chain's CDR3 is CASSLDRGDTEAFF. DNA for the CDR3: TGCGCCAGCAGCTTGGACCGAGGTGACACTGAAGCTTTCTTT. Together with reference TRBV5-1 and TRBJ1-1, the CDR3 gives the full variable domain: KAGVTQTPRYLIKTRGQQVTLSCSPISGHRSVSWYQQTPGQGLQFLFEYFSETQRNKGNFPGRFSGRQFSNSRSEMNVSTLELGDSALYLCASSLDRGDTEAFFGQGTRLTVV.